This T cell receptor beta chain was found in a study of T cells in localized non-small cell lung cancer. Overall study results and limits: Uninvolved adjacent lung had higher T cell clonality than tumor and all other tissues. Greater T cell density in blood accompanied longer overall survival.

V dropped 1 base and J dropped 7 bases, with 14 bases sitting between them. CDR3 length equals 15 residues. CDR1 and CDR2 (germline): SEHNR, FQNEAQ (reference sequence). Worth noting for this clone: Its antigen is undetermined.

Using immunoSEQ multiplex PCR, the repertoire was profiled, and TCRdb retains in-frame clones only, with some absent. This sample has around 15,000 clones; approximately 85% occur once, and the top ten carry approximately 4%. The specimen was peripheral blood, collected before any cancer treatment. The V and J genes are TRBV7-9 and TRBJ2-4; D perhaps matches TRBD1 (6 bases). This receptor was obtained from a woman aged 35-75 years with stage I lung adenocarcinoma. CDR3 protein: CASSLGGHIGNIQYF. The CDR3 DNA sequence: TGTGCCAGCAGCTTAGGGGGACATATAGGGAACATTCAGTACTTC.